A single sample gave rise to the 19 T cell receptor beta chains below, sequenced in a study of blood T cell repertoires in COVID-19. Assay: immunoSEQ multiplex PCR; the TCRdb copy retains only in-frame clones and omits some. The sample carries approximately 91,000 clones, about 85% recorded once. Sequences were obtained from peripheral blood. Every receptor here comes from a man in his sixties or seventies with acute or convalescent COVID-19.

The V gene is TRBV7-8, the J gene TRBJ2-1, with D maybe TRBD2 (6 bases). Trimming stripped 4 bases from V and 6 bases from J, with 34 bases between. The germline V gene encodes CDR1 SGHVS and CDR2 FQNEAQ. The CDR3 consists of 21 residues. CDR3 amino acids: CASSSASGEDYQRRFGNEQFF. The CDR3 region has the DNA TGTGCCAGCAGCTCGGCTTCGGGGGAGGACTACCAGCGGCGCTTTGGCAATGAGCAGTTCTTC.

This sequence joins TRBV2 and TRBJ2-3, with 12 bases matching TRBD2. J gave up 2 bases and V 7 bases, and 7 bases lay outside the gene matches. The CDR3 is made up of 16 amino acids. Germline V gives CDR1 SNHLY, CDR2 FYNNEI. This chain's CDR3 is CASKLAGGWATDTQYF. The CDR3 nucleotides are TGTGCCAGCAAGCTAGCGGGGGGGTGGGCCACAGATACGCAGTATTTT.

The V call is TRBV27, the J call TRBJ2-3; 9 nucleotides align to TRBD2. There are 16 residues in the CDR3. Trimming cost V 3 bases and J 1 base; bases outside gene matches: 5. CDR1 MNHEY and CDR2 SMNVEV come from the germline V gene (reference sequence). CDR3 residues: CASSFQAGGGTDTQYF. CDR3 nucleotides: TGTGCCAGCAGTTTCCAAGCGGGGGGCGGCACAGATACGCAGTATTTT.

The J gene is TRBJ1-2, the V gene TRBV3-1 (or the pseudogene TRBV3-2); 7 bases are shared with TRBD1. Germline CDR1 LGHDT, CDR2 YNNKEL (reference sequence). V trimming: 2 bases; J trimming: 3 bases; junction bases outside the gene matches: 9. This CDR3 comprises 16 residues. The CDR3 spells CASSQPARDSHYGYTF. The CDR3 bases are TGTGCCAGCAGCCAACCCGCGAGGGACAGCCACTATGGCTACACCTTC.

The CDR3 sequence: CASSLDRNNEQFF. DNA for the CDR3: TGCGCCAGCAGCTTGGACAGGAACAATGAGCAGTTCTTC. This chain uses TRBV5-1 with TRBJ2-1, with D possibly being TRBD1 (5 bases). With 0 bases removed from V and 5 bases from J, the gap between germline ends came to 6 bases. There are 13 residues in the CDR3. Germline CDR1 is SGHRS and CDR2 is YFSETQ.

The genes are TRBV5-6 and TRBJ2-7, with D possibly matching TRBD1 (6 bases). The CDR3 is made up of 15 amino acids. CDR1 and CDR2 (germline): SGHDT, YYEEEE. Trimming removed 0 bases at V and 2 bases at J, with 12 bases between. CDR3 region: CASSLDGGQPYEQYF. The CDR3 bases are TGTGCCAGCAGCTTGGATGGCGGACAGCCCTACGAGCAGTACTTC.

The chain links TRBV18 to TRBJ1-2; possible D gene TRBD1, 5 bases. The germline gives CDR1 KGHSH, CDR2 LQKENI. The V and J ends lost 3 bases and 1 base respectively, with 15 bases between them. This CDR3 has 16 residues. CDR3 DNA: TGTGCCAGCTCACCGCTGACAGCGATAGTTAACTATGGCTACACCTTC. Amino acids: CASSPLTAIVNYGYTF.

The V gene is TRBV6-5, the J gene TRBJ1-1; 9 bases are shared with TRBD1. V was pared by 11 bases and J by 1 base, with 8 bases of the junction left unmatched. The CDR3 runs to 14 residues. Germline CDR1 MNHEY, CDR2 SVGAGI. The CDR3 loop is CAVAQGARNTEAFF. In DNA, the CDR3 is TGTGCCGTGGCACAGGGGGCACGGAACACTGAAGCTTTCTTT.

This clone occurred once. The CDR3: CASSISGTNNSPLHF. CDR3 bases: TGTGCCAGCAGCATCTCCGGGACTAATAATTCACCCCTCCACTTT. The genes are TRBV7-2 and TRBJ1-6, with D perhaps matching TRBD1 (5 bases). Trimming left V 5 bases short and J 5 bases short, with 13 bases between. The CDR3 is 15 residues long. The germline V gene encodes CDR1 SGHTA and CDR2 FQGNSA.

The rearrangement links TRBV5-1 to TRBJ2-1; 7 nucleotides align to TRBD2. Germline loops: CDR1 SGHRS, CDR2 YFSETQ. This CDR3 has 15 residues. Trimming took 4 bases from V and 5 from J; bases not matched to a gene: 9. The CDR3 DNA reads as TGCGCCAGCAGCACCCAGACTAGCCAGAACAATGAGCAGTTCTTC. As protein: CASSTQTSQNNEQFF.

The table lists this clone with a count of one. The chain recombines TRBV21-1 with TRBJ1-1. TRBV21-1 is reported as a pseudogene. The CDR3 loop spans 12 amino acids. The CDR3 bases are TGTGCCAGCAGCAAAGCGCTCTTCCGGGGTGAATTT. This sequence encodes CASSKALFRGEF.

This sequence joins TRBV11-1 and TRBJ1-1; D perhaps matches TRBD1 (5 bases). This CDR3 comprises 14 residues. V lost 4 bases, J lost 4 bases, and 13 bases lay in between. Per germline, CDR1 SGHAT and CDR2 FQDESV (reference sequence). The CDR3 coding sequence is TGTGCCAGCAGCTACAGGCCGTCGCCCACTGAAGCTTTCTTT. Encoded protein: CASSYRPSPTEAFF.

The gene calls are TRBV18 and TRBJ1-1; D call uncertain. The germline V gene has CDR1 KGHSH and CDR2 LQKENI. This CDR3 has 13 residues. The V end was cut by 5 bases, the J end by 7 bases, with 14 bases between. CDR3: CASSTSDGIEAFF. CDR3 nucleotides: TGTGCCAGCTCAACTTCGGACGGGATTGAAGCTTTCTTT. Based on the CDR3 plus reference TRBV18 and TRBJ1-1, the full variable domain is NAGVMQNPRHLVRRRGQEARLRCSPMKGHSHVYWYRQLPEEGLKFMVYLQKENIIDESGMPKERFSAEFPKEGPSILRIQQVVRGDSAAYFCASSTSDGIEAFFGQGTRLTVV.

V and J are TRBV20-1 and TRBJ1-5; tentatively, D is TRBD1 (6 bases). Looked up from germline, CDR1 is DFQATT and CDR2 is SNEGSKA (reference sequence). Trimming took off 3 bases at V and 8 bases at J, with 14 bases between the two ends. The CDR3 has 13 amino acids. The CDR3 region is CSASQIGGEPQHF. CDR3 nucleotides: TGCAGTGCTAGTCAAATAGGGGGGGAGCCCCAGCATTTT.

This chain links TRBV6-5 with TRBJ2-2, with D possibly TRBD2 on 7 matching bases. This CDR3 contains 15 residues. The V end lost 7 bases, the J end lost 0 bases, and 12 bases lay between the germline ends. CDR1 is MNHEY and CDR2 is SVGAGI in the germline V gene. As DNA, the CDR3 is TGTGCCAGCATACGGGGGGCGACGAACACCGGGGAGCTGTTTTTT. Translated: CASIRGATNTGELFF.

This clone appeared a few times. The genes are TRBV6-1 and TRBJ2-1, with 12 bases aligning to TRBD1. The V gene's germline CDR1 is MNHNS and CDR2 SASEGT. This CDR3 contains 16 residues. The J segment lost 6 bases and the V segment lost 3 bases, leaving 6 bases of the junction unmatched. In DNA, the CDR3 is TGTGCCAGCAGTGAGCTGGGACAGGGGGCTATCAATGAGCAGTTCTTC. Its protein product is CASSELGQGAINEQFF.

This clone was counted only a few times. This chain joins TRBV5-4 and TRBJ2-5, with 8 bases that match TRBD2. The CDR3 length is 15 residues. The V segment lost 1 base and the J segment 1 base; nucleotides outside the gene matches: 3. Per germline, CDR1 SGHNT and CDR2 YYREEE (reference sequence). The CDR3 DNA reads TGTGCCAGCAGCTTGCGGGGGGGGGCCCAAGAGACCCAGTACTTC. This sequence encodes CASSLRGGAQETQYF.

The J gene is TRBJ2-2, the V gene TRBV19; D perhaps matches TRBD1 (5 bases). The germline V and J ends were trimmed by 5 bases and 1 base, with 20 bases remaining between them. This CDR3 is built from 18 residues. The germline gives CDR1 LNHDA, CDR2 SQIVND (reference sequence). The CDR3, as DNA: TGTGCCAGTAGTCCCGAAAGGGGTAGGAGCTTGAACACCGGGGAGCTGTTTTTT. Protein: CASSPERGRSLNTGELFF.

The V gene is TRBV5-1, the J gene TRBJ1-2, with unresolved D. The V and J ends lost 4 bases and 4 bases respectively, with 14 bases between them. The CDR3 length is 14 residues. Per germline, CDR1 SGHRS and CDR2 YFSETQ. The CDR3 sequence: CASSLLGAPYGYTF. CDR3 DNA: TGCGCCAGCAGCCTCCTAGGAGCCCCCTATGGCTACACCTTC.